These 21 T cell receptor beta chains came from one sample sequenced in a study of long-term antiretroviral therapy in people with HIV. Run at survey level, the immunoSEQ assay was version v3.0. Measured with immunoSEQ multiplex PCR; TCRdb has only the in-frame clones, and not every one. Among around 18,000 clones listed, around 89% were seen once. This specimen consisted of unsorted PBMCs, obtained 4.2 years after starting antiretroviral therapy. The receptor set was obtained from a man in his forties or fifties with HIV.

The chain recombines TRBV10-1 with TRBJ2-3; 7 nucleotides line up with TRBD2. CDR1 and CDR2 (germline): WNHNN, SYGVQD (reference sequence). Trimming cost V 4 bases and J 2 bases; bases outside gene matches: 6. This CDR3 region has 15 residues. CDR3 DNA: TGCGCCAGCAGTGCTGGAGCGGGGCCCACAGATACGCAGTATTTT. Amino acid sequence: CASSAGAGPTDTQYF.

The gene calls are TRBV19 and TRBJ2-1; D is unresolved. Looked up from germline, CDR1 is LNHDA and CDR2 is SQIVND (reference sequence). This CDR3 comprises 15 residues. Trimming cost V 4 bases and J 8 bases, with 18 bases left between them. CDR3 sequence reads: CASSKTIGYSDEQFF. The DNA of the CDR3 is TGTGCCAGTAGTAAAACAATTGGGTACAGCGATGAGCAGTTCTTC.

The rearrangement joins TRBV21-1 to TRBJ1-4. TRBV21-1 is flagged as a pseudogene. The CDR3 covers 15 residues. The CDR3 protein is CASRSHLHGNEKLFF. The CDR3 DNA is TGTGCCAGCAGGAGCCATCTTCACGGTAATGAAAAACTGTTTTTT.

V is TRBV27 and J is TRBJ1-1; no clear D gene. The V and J ends lost 2 bases and 5 bases respectively, with 9 bases between them. This CDR3 has 13 amino acids. Per the germline V gene, CDR1 is MNHEY and CDR2 is SMNVEV (reference sequence). The CDR3 reads CASSLTGRTEAFF. The CDR3 DNA sequence: TGTGCCAGCAGTTTAACGGGAAGGACTGAAGCTTTCTTT.

The DNA for the CDR3 is TGTGCCAGCAGCCTAACCAGGGGTCACGGGAATCAGCCCCAGCATTTT. It specifies CASSLTRGHGNQPQHF. V is TRBV7-2 and J is TRBJ1-5; a weak D match, TRBD1 (6 bases). The CDR3 totals 16 residues. V shed 5 bases and J shed 4 bases, with 18 bases lying between them. Germline loops: CDR1 SGHTA, CDR2 FQGNSA.

The rearrangement joins TRBV7-2 to TRBJ1-2; D ambiguous. The V gene lost 6 bases and the J gene lost 2 bases, with 10 bases spanning the gap. The germline V gene has CDR1 SGHTA and CDR2 FQGNSA. This CDR3 contains 13 residues. CDR3 sequence: CASSSLGNYGYTF. CDR3 coding DNA: TGTGCCAGCAGTTCCTTGGGAAACTATGGCTACACCTTC.

The chain is built from TRBV27 and TRBJ2-3; weak D call: TRBD1 (6 bases). Germline lookup yields CDR1 MNHEY and CDR2 SMNVEV (reference sequence). The germline V and J ends were trimmed by 5 bases and 2 bases, with 17 bases remaining between them. This CDR3 region has 16 residues. The chain's CDR3 is CASSAQGRGSTDTQYF. CDR3 coding DNA: TGTGCCAGCAGTGCACAGGGAAGAGGGTCCACAGATACGCAGTATTTT.

The chain couples TRBV19 to TRBJ2-7; possible D gene TRBD2, 5 bases. Trimming took 4 bases from V and 3 from J, leaving 10 bases between them. Germline V CDR1 and CDR2: LNHDA, SQIVND (reference sequence). This CDR3 has 13 residues. The CDR3 sequence is CASSNGGSYEQYF. CDR3 bases: TGTGCCAGTAGTAACGGAGGTAGCTACGAGCAGTACTTC.

CDR3 in amino acids: CASSVRSYGYTF. The CDR3 nucleotides read TGTGCCAGCAGTGTAAGATCCTATGGCTACACCTTC. V gene TRBV2 combines with J gene TRBJ1-2; D remains ambiguous. The CDR3 runs 12 residues. Germline V lookup: CDR1 SNHLY, CDR2 FYNNEI. V lost 4 bases, J lost 4 bases, and 7 bases lay in between.

The rearrangement joins TRBV19 to TRBJ1-1; TRBD1 matches 8 bases. Germline trimming cut 3 bases from V and 1 base from J; bases unmatched to any gene: 1. CDR1 LNHDA and CDR2 SQIVND come from the germline V gene (reference sequence). This CDR3 region has 14 residues. The CDR3 reads CASSIGTGNTEAFF. In nucleotides, the CDR3 is TGTGCCAGTAGTATTGGGACAGGGAACACTGAAGCTTTCTTT. The whole variable domain, remainder taken from reference TRBV19 and TRBJ1-1, is DGGITQSPKYLFRKEGQNVTLSCEQNLNHDAMYWYRQDPGQGLRLIYYSQIVNDFQKGDIAEGYSVSREKKESFPLTVTSAQKNPTAFYLCASSIGTGNTEAFFGQGTRLTVV.

The chain uses TRBV2 and TRBJ1-1, with D perhaps TRBD1 (6 bases). The CDR3 totals 15 residues. The germline V gene encodes CDR1 SNHLY and CDR2 FYNNEI. V lost 0 bases to trimming and J lost 6 bases, with 14 bases between them. CDR3 DNA: TGTGCCAGCAGTGAAGCGTTGTCAGGGGTCGCTGAAGCTTTCTTT. Protein sequence: CASSEALSGVAEAFF.

This rearrangement joins TRBV18 to TRBJ2-7; 8 bases agree with TRBD1. This CDR3 has 16 amino acids. Trimming removed 4 bases from V and 3 bases from J; junction bases left unmatched: 11. CDR1 is KGHSH, CDR2 LQKENI, per germline. The CDR3 DNA is TGTGCCAGCTCACGGGGACAGGACCCACCCATCTACGAGCAGTACTTC. Translated, it gives CASSRGQDPPIYEQYF.

The table lists this clone with a count of one. The chain has TRBV19 and TRBJ1-5; TRBD1 might be the D (5 bases). The CDR3 is 14 residues long. V shed 3 bases and J shed 1 base, with 7 bases lying between them. Germline V CDR1 and CDR2: LNHDA, SQIVND (reference sequence). CDR3 protein: CASSINRSNQPQHF. CDR3 nucleotide sequence: TGTGCCAGTAGTATTAACAGGAGCAATCAGCCCCAGCATTTT.

This chain uses TRBV15 with TRBJ1-1, with 10 nucleotides matching TRBD1. Per germline, CDR1 LNHNV and CDR2 YYDKDF (reference sequence). The CDR3 totals 17 residues. Trimming removed 2 bases from V and 5 bases from J; junction bases left unmatched: 11. DNA of the CDR3: TGTGCCACCAGCAGAAGCCGGGACAGGGGTATATTTACTGAAGCTTTCTTT. This encodes CATSRSRDRGIFTEAFF.

The V and J genes are TRBV30 and TRBJ2-1; D unresolved. This CDR3 comprises 13 residues. Trimming took 0 bases from V and 9 from J, leaving 12 bases between them. Germline CDR1 and CDR2: GTSNPN and SVGIG (reference sequence). The CDR3 DNA is TGTGCCTGGAGTGTAGGTTTAGGTGCTGAGCAGTTCTTC. It yields the protein CAWSVGLGAEQFF.

This chain links TRBV5-4 with TRBJ2-2; TRBD1 matches 7 bases. Germline V lookup: CDR1 SGHNT, CDR2 YYREEE (reference sequence). CDR3 length: 16 amino acids. Germline trimming cut 3 bases from V and 2 bases from J; bases unmatched to any gene: 7. CDR3 bases: TGTGCCAGCAGCTCCGGGACAGAGAGAAACACCGGGGAGCTGTTTTTT. Protein sequence: CASSSGTERNTGELFF. Together with reference TRBV5-4 and TRBJ2-2, the CDR3 gives the full variable domain: ETGVTQSPTHLIKTRGQQVTLRCSSQSGHNTVSWYQQALGQGPQFIFQYYREEENGRGNFPPRFSGLQFPNYSSELNVNALELDDSALYLCASSSGTERNTGELFFGEGSRLTVL.

The rearrangement uses TRBV29-1 and TRBJ1-1; D gene unclear. The CDR3 runs to 11 residues. Germline V lookup: CDR1 SQVTM, CDR2 ANQGSEA. The V gene lost 4 bases and the J gene lost 1 base, with 4 bases spanning the gap. CDR3 sequence: CSVGTNTEAFF. CDR3 nucleotides: TGCAGCGTTGGGACGAACACTGAAGCTTTCTTT.

The rearrangement joins TRBV4-3 to TRBJ2-3; 13 bases match TRBD2. Trimming removed 3 bases from V and 4 bases from J; junction bases left unmatched: 7. The CDR3 is 17 amino acids. CDR1 LGHNA and CDR2 YSLEER come from the germline V gene. The CDR3 reads CASSHPGTSGVADTQYF. The CDR3 nucleotides read TGCGCCAGCAGCCATCCCGGGACTAGCGGGGTCGCAGATACGCAGTATTTT.

The chain employs TRBV14 and TRBJ1-1, with D uncertain. Trimming removed 3 bases at V and 1 base at J, with 9 bases between. The CDR3 is 14 amino acids. Germline V gives CDR1 SGHDN, CDR2 FVKESK. In nucleotides, the CDR3 is TGTGCCAGCAGCCATAGACGGGGGAACACTGAAGCTTTCTTT. Protein sequence: CASSHRRGNTEAFF. The variable domain in full, completed from reference TRBV14 and TRBJ1-1, reads EAGVTQFPSHSVIEKGQTVTLRCDPISGHDNLYWYRRVMGKEIKFLLHFVKESKQDESGMPNNRFLAERTGGTYSTLKVQPAELEDSGVYFCASSHRRGNTEAFFGQGTRLTVV.

This sequence joins TRBV6-1 and TRBJ1-2; TRBD1 matches 11 bases. Germline-derived CDR1 and CDR2 are MNHNS and SASEGT. This CDR3 contains 15 residues. The trim removed 6 bases at V and 1 base at J, leaving 4 bases unmatched. CDR3: CASRGQGAGNYGYTF. The CDR3 nucleotides read TGTGCCAGCAGAGGACAGGGGGCGGGTAACTATGGCTACACCTTC.

This clone appeared a few times. The V call is TRBV2, the J call TRBJ1-5, with unresolved D. CDR3 size: 14 residues. V gave up 4 bases and J gave up 3 bases, with 10 bases separating them. Germline lookup yields CDR1 SNHLY and CDR2 FYNNEI. CDR3 sequence: CASSAGADNQPQHF. As DNA, the CDR3 is TGTGCCAGCAGTGCGGGCGCCGACAATCAGCCCCAGCATTTT.